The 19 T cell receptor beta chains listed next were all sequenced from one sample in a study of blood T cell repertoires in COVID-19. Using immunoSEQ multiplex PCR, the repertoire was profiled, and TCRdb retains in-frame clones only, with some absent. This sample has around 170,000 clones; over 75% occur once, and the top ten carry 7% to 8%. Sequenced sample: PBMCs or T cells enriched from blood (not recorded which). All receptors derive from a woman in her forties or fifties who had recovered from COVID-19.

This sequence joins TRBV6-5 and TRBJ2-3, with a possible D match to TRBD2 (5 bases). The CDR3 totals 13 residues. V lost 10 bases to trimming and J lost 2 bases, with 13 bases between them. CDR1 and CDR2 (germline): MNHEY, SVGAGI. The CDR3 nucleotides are TGTGCCACCCTGGACTGGTACACAGATACGCAGTATTTT. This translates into CATLDWYTDTQYF.

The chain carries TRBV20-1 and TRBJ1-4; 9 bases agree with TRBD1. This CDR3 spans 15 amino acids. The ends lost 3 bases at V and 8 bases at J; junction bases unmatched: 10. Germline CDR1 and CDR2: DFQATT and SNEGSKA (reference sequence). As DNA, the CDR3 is TGCAGTGCTAGTATGGACAGGGGAAAAAACGAAAAACTGTTTTTT. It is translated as CSASMDRGKNEKLFF.

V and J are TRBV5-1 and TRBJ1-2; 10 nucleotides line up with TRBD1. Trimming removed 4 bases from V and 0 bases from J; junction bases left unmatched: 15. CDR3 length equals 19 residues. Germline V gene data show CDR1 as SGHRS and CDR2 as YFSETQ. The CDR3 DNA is TGCGCCAGCAGCGCACCCCGGGACAGGGGCCACTTGGCTAACTATGGCTACACCTTC. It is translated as CASSAPRDRGHLANYGYTF. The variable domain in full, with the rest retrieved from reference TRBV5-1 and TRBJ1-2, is KAGVTQTPRYLIKTRGQQVTLSCSPISGHRSVSWYQQTPGQGLQFLFEYFSETQRNKGNFPGRFSGRQFSNSRSEMNVSTLELGDSALYLCASSAPRDRGHLANYGYTFGSGTRLTVV.

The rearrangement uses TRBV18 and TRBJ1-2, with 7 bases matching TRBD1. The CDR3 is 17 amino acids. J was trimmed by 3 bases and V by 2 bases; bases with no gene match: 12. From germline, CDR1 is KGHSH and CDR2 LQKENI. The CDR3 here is CASSPEALGTAYYGYTF. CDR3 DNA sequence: TGTGCCAGCTCACCAGAAGCATTGGGGACAGCTTACTATGGCTACACCTTC.

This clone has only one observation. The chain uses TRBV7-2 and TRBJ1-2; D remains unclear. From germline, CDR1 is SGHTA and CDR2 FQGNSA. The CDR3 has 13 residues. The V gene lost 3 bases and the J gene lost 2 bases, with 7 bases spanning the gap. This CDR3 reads CASSFTLNYGYTF. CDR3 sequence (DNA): TGTGCCAGCAGCTTTACATTAAACTATGGCTACACCTTC. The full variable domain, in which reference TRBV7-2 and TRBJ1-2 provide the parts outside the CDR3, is GAGVSQSPSNKVTEKGKDVELRCDPISGHTALYWYRQSLGQGLEFLIYFQGNSAPDKSGLPSDRFSAERTGGSVSTLTIQRTQQEDSAVYLCASSFTLNYGYTFGSGTRLTVV.

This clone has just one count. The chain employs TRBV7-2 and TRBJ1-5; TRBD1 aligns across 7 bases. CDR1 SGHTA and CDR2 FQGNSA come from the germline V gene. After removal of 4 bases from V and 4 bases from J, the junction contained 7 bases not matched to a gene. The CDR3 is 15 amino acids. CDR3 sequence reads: CASSSRDRQNQPQHF. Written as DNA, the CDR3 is TGTGCCAGCAGCTCCCGGGACAGACAAAATCAGCCCCAGCATTTT.

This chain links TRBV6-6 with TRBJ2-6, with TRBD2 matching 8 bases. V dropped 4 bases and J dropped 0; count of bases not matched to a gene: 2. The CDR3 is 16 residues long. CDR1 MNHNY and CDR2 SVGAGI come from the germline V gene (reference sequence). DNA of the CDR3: TGTGCCAGCAGTTGGGCGGGGGGCTCTGGGGCCAACGTCCTGACTTTC. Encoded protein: CASSWAGGSGANVLTF.

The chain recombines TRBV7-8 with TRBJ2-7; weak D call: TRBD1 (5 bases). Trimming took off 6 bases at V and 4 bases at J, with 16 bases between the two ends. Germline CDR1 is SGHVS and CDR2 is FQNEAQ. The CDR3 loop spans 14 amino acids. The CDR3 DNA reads TGTGCCAGCAGAAAAGGGGCCAGTACTTACGAGCAGTACTTC. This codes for CASRKGASTYEQYF.

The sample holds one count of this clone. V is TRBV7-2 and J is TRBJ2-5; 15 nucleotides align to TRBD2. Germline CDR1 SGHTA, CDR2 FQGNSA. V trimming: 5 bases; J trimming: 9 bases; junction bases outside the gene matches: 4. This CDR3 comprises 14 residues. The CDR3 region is CASSPGTSGRPQYF. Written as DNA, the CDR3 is TGTGCCAGCAGCCCTGGGACTAGCGGGAGGCCCCAGTACTTC.

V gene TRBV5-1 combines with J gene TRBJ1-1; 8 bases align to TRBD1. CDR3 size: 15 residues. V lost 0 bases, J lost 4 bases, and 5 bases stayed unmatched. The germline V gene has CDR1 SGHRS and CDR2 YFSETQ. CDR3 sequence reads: CASSLVTGGSTEAFF. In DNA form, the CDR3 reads TGCGCCAGCAGCTTGGTTACAGGGGGATCCACTGAAGCTTTCTTT.

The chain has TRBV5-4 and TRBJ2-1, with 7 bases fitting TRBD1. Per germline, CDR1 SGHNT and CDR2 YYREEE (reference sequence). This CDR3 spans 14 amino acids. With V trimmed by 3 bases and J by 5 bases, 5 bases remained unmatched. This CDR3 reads CASSSGQKNNEQFF. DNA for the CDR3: TGTGCCAGCAGCTCGGGACAGAAGAACAATGAGCAGTTCTTC.

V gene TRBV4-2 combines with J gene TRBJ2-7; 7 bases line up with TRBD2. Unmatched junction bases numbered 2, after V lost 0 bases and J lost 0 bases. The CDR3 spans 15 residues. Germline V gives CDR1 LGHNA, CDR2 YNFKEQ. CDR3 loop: CASSQDGGSSYEQYF. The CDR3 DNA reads TGTGCCAGCAGCCAAGACGGGGGGAGCTCCTACGAGCAGTACTTC.

DNA for the CDR3: TGTGCCAGCAGGGTGACCGGGACAACGAACACCGGGGAGCTGTTTTTT. Translating it yields CASRVTGTTNTGELFF. The chain carries TRBV7-2 and TRBJ2-2; D possibly corresponds to TRBD1 (6 bases). This CDR3 has 16 amino acids. Germline CDR1 SGHTA, CDR2 FQGNSA. V was pared by 6 bases and J by 0 bases, with 14 bases between.

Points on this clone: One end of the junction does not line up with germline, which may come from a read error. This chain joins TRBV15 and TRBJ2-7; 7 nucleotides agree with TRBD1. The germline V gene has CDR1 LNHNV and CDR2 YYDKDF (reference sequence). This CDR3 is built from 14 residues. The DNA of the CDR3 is TGTGCCACCAGCGGAGACAGGGTGGGCCACGAGCAGTACTTC. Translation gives CATSGDRVGHEQYF.

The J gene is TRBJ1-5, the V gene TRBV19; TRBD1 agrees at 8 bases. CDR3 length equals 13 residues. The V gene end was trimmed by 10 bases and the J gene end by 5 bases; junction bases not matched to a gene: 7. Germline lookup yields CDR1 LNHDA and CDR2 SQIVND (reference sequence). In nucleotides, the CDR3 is TGTGCCACCGCGGACAGGGTACATCAGCCCCAGCATTTT. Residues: CATADRVHQPQHF.

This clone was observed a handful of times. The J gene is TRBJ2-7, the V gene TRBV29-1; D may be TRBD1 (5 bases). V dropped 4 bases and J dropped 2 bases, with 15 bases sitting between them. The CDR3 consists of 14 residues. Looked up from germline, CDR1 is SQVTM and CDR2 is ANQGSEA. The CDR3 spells CSVVPRVGPYEQYF. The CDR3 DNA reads TGCAGCGTTGTCCCCAGGGTTGGACCCTACGAGCAGTACTTC.

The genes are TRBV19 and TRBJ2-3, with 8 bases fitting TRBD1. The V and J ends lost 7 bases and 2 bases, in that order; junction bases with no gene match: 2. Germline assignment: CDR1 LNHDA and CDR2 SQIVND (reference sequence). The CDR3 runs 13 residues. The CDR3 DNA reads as TGTGCCAGTACAGGGGGCCCCACAGATACGCAGTATTTT. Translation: CASTGGPTDTQYF.

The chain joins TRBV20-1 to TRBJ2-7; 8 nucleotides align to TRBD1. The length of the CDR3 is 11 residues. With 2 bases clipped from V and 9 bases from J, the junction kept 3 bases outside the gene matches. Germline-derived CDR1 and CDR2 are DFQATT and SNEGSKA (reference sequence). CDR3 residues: CSARIDRGQYF. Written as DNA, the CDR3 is TGCAGTGCTAGAATAGACAGGGGGCAGTACTTC.

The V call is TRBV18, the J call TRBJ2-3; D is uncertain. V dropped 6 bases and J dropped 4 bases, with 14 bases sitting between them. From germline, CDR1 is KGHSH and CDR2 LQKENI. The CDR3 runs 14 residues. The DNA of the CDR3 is TGTGCCAGCTCGCATGACCGAGGCCCAGATACGCAGTATTTT. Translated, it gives CASSHDRGPDTQYF.